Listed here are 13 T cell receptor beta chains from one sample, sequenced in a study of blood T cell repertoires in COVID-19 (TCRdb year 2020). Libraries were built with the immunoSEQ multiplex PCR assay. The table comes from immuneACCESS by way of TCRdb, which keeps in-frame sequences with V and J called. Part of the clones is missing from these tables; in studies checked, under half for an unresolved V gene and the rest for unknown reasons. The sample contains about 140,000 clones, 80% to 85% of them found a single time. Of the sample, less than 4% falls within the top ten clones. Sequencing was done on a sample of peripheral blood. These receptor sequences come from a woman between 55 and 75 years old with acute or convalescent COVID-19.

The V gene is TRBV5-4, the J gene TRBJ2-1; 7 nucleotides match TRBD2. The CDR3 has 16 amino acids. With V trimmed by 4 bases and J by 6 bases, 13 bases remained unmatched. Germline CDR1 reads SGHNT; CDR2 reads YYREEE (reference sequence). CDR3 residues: CASSLARTSTTNEQFF. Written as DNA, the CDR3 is TGTGCCAGCAGCCTCGCCCGGACTAGTACTACCAATGAGCAGTTCTTC. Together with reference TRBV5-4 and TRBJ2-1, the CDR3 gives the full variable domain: ETGVTQSPTHLIKTRGQQVTLRCSSQSGHNTVSWYQQALGQGPQFIFQYYREEENGRGNFPPRFSGLQFPNYSSELNVNALELDDSALYLCASSLARTSTTNEQFFGPGTRLTVL.

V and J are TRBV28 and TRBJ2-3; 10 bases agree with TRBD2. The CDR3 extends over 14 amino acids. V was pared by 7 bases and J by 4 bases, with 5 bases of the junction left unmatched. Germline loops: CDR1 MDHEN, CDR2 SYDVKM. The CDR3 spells CASKSSGSSDTQYF. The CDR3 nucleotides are TGTGCCAGCAAATCTAGCGGGAGTTCAGATACGCAGTATTTT.

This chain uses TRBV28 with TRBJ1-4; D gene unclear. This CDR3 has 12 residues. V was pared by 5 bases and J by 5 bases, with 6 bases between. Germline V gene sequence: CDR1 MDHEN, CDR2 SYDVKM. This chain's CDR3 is CASSIQNEKLFF. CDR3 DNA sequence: TGTGCCAGCAGTATTCAGAATGAAAAACTGTTTTTT.

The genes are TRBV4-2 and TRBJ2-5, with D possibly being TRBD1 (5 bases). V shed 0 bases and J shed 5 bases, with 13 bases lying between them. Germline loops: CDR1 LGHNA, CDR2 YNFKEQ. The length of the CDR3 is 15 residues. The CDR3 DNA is TGTGCCAGCAGCCAAGATAGGGGCAGGGCGGAGACCCAGTACTTC. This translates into CASSQDRGRAETQYF.

The CDR3 bases are TGTGCCAGCAGCTGGACCCTAGGGGCCGGGGAGCTGTTTTTT. Protein sequence: CASSWTLGAGELFF. The rearrangement links TRBV7-3 to TRBJ2-2; D is perhaps TRBD1 (5 bases). The CDR3 length is 14 residues. Deletions cut 4 bases from V and 6 bases from J, with 12 bases between. Per the germline V gene, CDR1 is SGHTA and CDR2 is FQGTGA.

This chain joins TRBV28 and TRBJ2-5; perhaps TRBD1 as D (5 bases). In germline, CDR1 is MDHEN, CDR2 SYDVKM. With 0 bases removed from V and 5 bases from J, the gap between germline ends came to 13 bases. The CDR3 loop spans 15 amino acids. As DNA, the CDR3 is TGTGCCAGCAGTTTATGGGGCAGATCAGGGGAGACCCAGTACTTC. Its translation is CASSLWGRSGETQYF.

This chain's CDR3 is CASSQGAQGSTEQFF. The CDR3 bases are TGTGCCAGCAGCCAAGGGGCACAGGGTTCCACTGAGCAGTTCTTC. The rearrangement links TRBV3-1 (or the pseudogene TRBV3-2) to TRBJ2-1, with a weak D call TRBD1 (6 bases). The ends were cut back, 1 base at V and 9 bases at J, with 16 bases in the middle. The CDR3 extends over 15 amino acids. CDR1 is LGHDT, CDR2 YNNKEL, per germline (reference sequence).

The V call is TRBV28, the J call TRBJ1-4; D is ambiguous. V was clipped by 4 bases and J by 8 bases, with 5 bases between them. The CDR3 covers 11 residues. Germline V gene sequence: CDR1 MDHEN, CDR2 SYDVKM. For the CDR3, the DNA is TGTGCCAGCAGTTATTCGGAAAAACTGTTTTTT. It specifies CASSYSEKLFF.

DNA for the CDR3: TGTGCCAGCAGTTTCTCGACAGGGGCCCCCCTGCAAGAGACCCAGTACTTC. Translating it yields CASSFSTGAPLQETQYF. This chain connects TRBV28 to TRBJ2-5; 8 positions match TRBD1. The length of the CDR3 is 17 residues. The germline CDR1 and CDR2 sequences are MDHEN and SYDVKM. With 3 bases clipped from V and 2 bases from J, the junction kept 11 bases outside the gene matches. Variable domain in full (rest from reference TRBV28 and TRBJ2-5): DVKVTQSSRYLVKRTGEKVFLECVQDMDHENMFWYRQDPGLGLRLIYFSYDVKMKEKGDIPEGYSVSREKKERFSLILESASTNQTSMYLCASSFSTGAPLQETQYFGPGTRLLVL.

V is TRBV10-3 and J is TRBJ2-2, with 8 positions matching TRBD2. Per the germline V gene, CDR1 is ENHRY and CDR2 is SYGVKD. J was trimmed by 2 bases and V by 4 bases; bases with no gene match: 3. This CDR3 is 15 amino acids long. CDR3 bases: TGTGCCATCAGTGGGCTAGCGGGTAACACCGGGGAGCTGTTTTTT. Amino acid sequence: CAISGLAGNTGELFF.

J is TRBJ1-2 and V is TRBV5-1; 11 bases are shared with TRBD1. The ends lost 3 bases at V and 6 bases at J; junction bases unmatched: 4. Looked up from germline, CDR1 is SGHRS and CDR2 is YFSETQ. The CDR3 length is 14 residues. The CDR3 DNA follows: TGCGCCAGCAGCTCACAGGACAGGGGGCATGGCTACACCTTC. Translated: CASSSQDRGHGYTF.

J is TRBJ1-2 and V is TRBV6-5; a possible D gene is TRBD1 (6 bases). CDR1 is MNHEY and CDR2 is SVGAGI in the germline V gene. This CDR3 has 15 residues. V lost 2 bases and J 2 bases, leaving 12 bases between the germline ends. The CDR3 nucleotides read TGTGCCAGCAGTTACGCGACTACAGGGAACTATGGCTACACCTTC. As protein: CASSYATTGNYGYTF.

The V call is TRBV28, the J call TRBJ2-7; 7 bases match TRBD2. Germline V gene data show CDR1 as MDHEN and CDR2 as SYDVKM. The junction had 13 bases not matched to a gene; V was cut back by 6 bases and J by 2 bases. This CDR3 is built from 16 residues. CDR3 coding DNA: TGTGCCAGCAGGGCCGCCGGGCTAGCGGAAACCTACGAGCAGTACTTC. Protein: CASRAAGLAETYEQYF.